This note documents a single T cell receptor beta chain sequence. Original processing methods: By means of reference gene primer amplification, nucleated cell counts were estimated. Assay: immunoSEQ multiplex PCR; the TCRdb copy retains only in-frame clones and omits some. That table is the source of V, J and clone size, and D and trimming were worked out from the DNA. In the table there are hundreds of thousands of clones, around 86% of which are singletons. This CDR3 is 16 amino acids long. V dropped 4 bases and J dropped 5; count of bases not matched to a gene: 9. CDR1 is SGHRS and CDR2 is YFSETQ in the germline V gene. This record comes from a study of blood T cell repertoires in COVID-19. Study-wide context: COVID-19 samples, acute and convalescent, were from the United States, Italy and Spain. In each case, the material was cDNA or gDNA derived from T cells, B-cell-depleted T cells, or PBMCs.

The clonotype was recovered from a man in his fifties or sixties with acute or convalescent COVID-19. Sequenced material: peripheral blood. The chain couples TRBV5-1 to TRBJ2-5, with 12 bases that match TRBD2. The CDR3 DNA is TGCGCCAGCAGCCAACGGACTAGCGGGACGTGGGAGACCCAGTACTTC. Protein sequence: CASSQRTSGTWETQYF.